This TCR beta chain was identified during a study of T cells after posttransplantation cyclophosphamide (dated by TCRdb to 2016 to 2017). About the study as a whole: The study tracked T cell repertoire reconstitution by TRB sequencing after myeloablative bone marrow transplantation using posttransplantation cyclophosphamide as GVHD prophylaxis. Antigen receptor sequencing covered samples from roughly 35 PTCy-treated patients and approximately 15 of their related bone marrow donors. Blood from all 35 or so PTCy patients who had 1-year posttransplant specimens underwent TRB sequencing. Up to about 3 additional blood samples from 2 to 5.2 years after transplant were also TRB-sequenced in 3 patients, as was pretransplant blood from 4 patients. TRA and TRB clonality were tightly correlated in about 10 samples, so subsequent TCR analyses focused on TRB only. Public TRB sequences were searched against a database of over 3,000 sequences associated with responses to pathogens, tumor antigens, self-antigens and alloantigens.

Beyond this particular receptor, the publication reports: Donor-recipient similarity was low at 1-2 months but rose over the first year, and later blood repertoires were often dominated by donor CD8+ memory clones. Across 45 or so patients, TRB clonality was highly associated with recipient CMV seropositivity and CMV reactivation, and PTCy diversity was similar to diversity in CNI/methotrexate controls. The TRB repertoires of T cells infiltrating skin or the GI tract showed only limited overlap with the TRB repertoires found in blood.

Related bone marrow donors provided peripheral blood samples on the day of marrow donation. Peripheral blood and bone marrow mononuclear cells were isolated by Ficoll-Hypaque density centrifugation and were cryopreserved. Comment on this clone: Its antigen is still unknown. No quality values exist for individual bases; no much larger clone is one base distant.

V loses 6 bases, J loses 1 base, and the germline ends lie 11 bases apart. The CDR3 contains 14 residues, cysteine and phenylalanine counted. The DNA shown is the 42-base CDR3, in frame from base 1. Per the germline V gene, MNHEY is the CDR1 and SVGAGI is the CDR2. Genomic DNA was the input for TRB sequencing, which was run either with the immunoSEQ assay at survey resolution or with the hsTCRB kit. The published analysis was carried out like this. The immunoSEQ software was used for initial read processing, and the LymphoSeq R package was used for repertoire analyses. Clonality was computed as 1 minus normalized Shannon entropy, and a Gini coefficient was also calculated for each TRB dataset. To infer phenotypes in unsorted samples, TRB sequences from sorted subsets of the recipient or donor were mapped onto the unsorted samples of the same recipient. TCRdb limited this immuneACCESS table to in-frame rearrangements with V and J called. A share of clones is missing; checked studies link under half to unresolved V genes, and the rest is unexplained. The D gene and trimming were derived from the DNA, and the V and J assignments and clone size from that table. For this sample the table gives tens of thousands of clones, of which 92% were detected only once. Roughly 2.9% of the sample lies in the top ten.

The receptor was isolated from a woman between 50 and 59 years old in good health and a related stem cell transplant donor. The sample was PBMCs. The chain is made from TRBV6-5 and TRBJ2-3; matching of 5 bases hints at TRBD2 as the D gene. CDR3 protein: CASSRGLGTDTQYF. The nucleotides are TGTGCCAGCAGCCGCGGGCTGGGCACAGATACGCAGTATTTT.